These T cell receptor beta chains were read from a single sample in a study of T cell changes during pregnancy in multiple sclerosis. Sequencing was performed with immunoSEQ multiplex PCR; in TCRdb, only in-frame clones are kept and a portion is missing. The sample records more than 100,000 clones, 92% being singletons. The sample was peripheral blood, taken after pregnancy. Receptor source: a female donor with multiple sclerosis, enrolled in a pregnancy study. Both conserved end residues are part of each CDR3. Each record gives: V gene, J gene, clone size, D gene, CDR3 protein, CDR3 DNA. A D gene is named only where the DNA matches it firmly. Expanded clones get a size class; other rows say once, few or many, or leave the size out.

>TRBV10-3|TRBJ1-1|.|.
CAISLQGTTEAFF
TGTGCCATCAGTTTGCAGGGTACCACTGAAGCTTTCTTT
>TRBV2|TRBJ2-2|.|TRBD2
CASSEARWGAQRLAGGPSGELFF
TGTGCCAGCAGTGAAGCGCGTTGGGGGGCGCAAAGACTAGCGGGGGGGCCGTCCGGGGAGCTGTTTTTT
>TRBV4-2|TRBJ2-3|.|TRBD2
CASSLASSGFVDTQYF
TGTGCCAGCAGCCTCGCATCTAGCGGATTTGTGGATACGCAGTATTTT
>TRBV6-1|TRBJ1-1|.|.
CASSEIQGISAFF
TGTGCCAGCAGTGAAATTCAGGGAATATCAGCTTTCTTT
>TRBV9|TRBJ2-1|.|.
CASSPQTTRRAYNEQFF
TGTGCCAGCAGCCCCCAGACGACTAGGCGGGCGTACAATGAGCAGTTCTTC
>TRBV5-4|TRBJ2-3|.|TRBD2
CASSRGLAENTDTQYF
TGTGCCAGCAGTAGGGGACTAGCGGAGAACACAGATACGCAGTATTTT
>TRBV4-2|TRBJ1-2|once|TRBD1
CASSQDRNRGTFNYGYTF
TGTGCCAGCAGCCAAGATCGGAACAGGGGCACTTTTAACTATGGCTACACCTTC
>TRBV2|TRBJ2-1|.|.
CASISPGRGEQFF
TGTGCCAGTATCTCCCCGGGCCGGGGGGAGCAGTTCTTC
>TRBV19|TRBJ2-3|once|.
CASSIQSFTDTQYF
TGTGCCAGTAGTATTCAGTCCTTCACAGATACGCAGTATTTT
>TRBV29-1|TRBJ2-1|.|.
CSGDRYNEQFF
TGCAGCGGTGACAGGTACAATGAGCAGTTCTTC
>TRBV12-5|TRBJ2-2|once|.
CASGYGDAGELFF
TGTGCTAGTGGTTACGGAGACGCCGGGGAGCTGTTTTTT
>TRBV6-5|TRBJ2-7|.|TRBD1
CASSGDRASYEQYF
TGTGCCAGCAGTGGAGACAGGGCCTCCTACGAGCAGTACTTC
>TRBV28|TRBJ2-7|.|TRBD1
CASSLFGQGKSYEQYF
TGTGCCAGCAGTTTATTCGGACAGGGGAAGTCCTACGAGCAGTACTTC
>TRBV25-1|TRBJ1-3|.|TRBD1
CASSENRGVSGNTIYF
TGTGCCAGCAGTGAGAACAGGGGCGTCTCTGGAAACACCATATATTTT
>TRBV5-5|TRBJ2-5|.|TRBD2
CASSLVWGPRRGGPGETQYF
TGTGCCAGCAGCTTGGTGTGGGGCCCCAGACGGGGGGGACCGGGAGAGACCCAGTACTTC
>TRBV27|TRBJ2-1|.|TRBD2
CASSWGLAGMYNEQFF
TGTGCCAGCAGTTGGGGACTAGCGGGAATGTACAATGAGCAGTTCTTC
>TRBV14|TRBJ2-1|few|TRBD2
CASSQGLAGSNEQFF
TGTGCCAGCAGCCAAGGACTAGCGGGGAGTAATGAGCAGTTCTTC
>TRBV28|TRBJ1-4|.|TRBD1
CASSLGQGPGEKLFF
TGTGCCAGCAGTTTAGGACAGGGGCCGGGTGAAAAACTGTTTTTT
>TRBV18|TRBJ2-2|once|TRBD2
CASSPGRAPNTGELFF
TGTGCCAGCTCACCAGGGAGGGCCCCGAACACCGGGGAGCTGTTTTTT
>TRBV9|TRBJ2-5|.|TRBD2
CASSRRGAGQETQYF
TGTGCCAGCAGCCGGCGGGGGGCGGGCCAAGAGACCCAGTACTTC
>TRBV19|TRBJ1-1|.|.
CASSKSPSGGRTEAFF
TGTGCCAGTAGTAAGTCCCCTTCGGGGGGAAGAACTGAAGCTTTCTTT
>TRBV7-9|TRBJ2-5|.|TRBD2
CASSMLAGGPETQYF
TGTGCCAGCAGCATGCTAGCGGGAGGGCCGGAGACCCAGTACTTC
>TRBV7-9|TRBJ1-2|.|.
CASSLADRPYGYTF
TGTGCCAGCAGCTTAGCGGACAGACCTTATGGCTACACCTTC
>TRBV9|TRBJ2-7|.|TRBD2
CASSVGGGPYLDEQYF
TGTGCCAGCAGCGTAGGGGGAGGGCCATATCTTGACGAGCAGTACTTC
>TRBV28|TRBJ1-5|.|.
CASSLNRVPVLEPQHF
TGTGCCAGCAGTTTAAACAGGGTCCCGGTTTTGGAGCCCCAGCATTTT
>TRBV30|TRBJ1-5|.|TRBD1
CAWSTLDRSYSNQPQHF
TGTGCCTGGAGTACTCTGGACAGGTCTTATAGCAATCAGCCCCAGCATTTT
>TRBV5-1|TRBJ2-2|once|TRBD2
CASSLKFSGGAGGELFF
TGCGCCAGCAGCTTGAAGTTCAGCGGGGGGGCCGGCGGGGAGCTGTTTTTT
>TRBV6-1|TRBJ2-2|.|TRBD1
CASSQGQERTGELFF
TGTGCCAGCAGTCAGGGACAGGAAAGGACCGGGGAGCTGTTTTTT
>TRBV7-2|TRBJ2-1|.|.
CASSLNSYNEQFF
TGTGCCAGCAGCTTAAACAGCTACAATGAGCAGTTCTTC
>TRBV6-5|TRBJ2-1|.|.
CASSYGHSLNEQFF
TGTGCCAGCAGTTATGGACACAGCCTGAATGAGCAGTTCTTC
>TRBV27|TRBJ2-6|.|.
CASSSGSGANVLTF
TGTGCCAGCAGTTCAGGGTCTGGGGCCAACGTCCTGACTTTC